The source of this T cell receptor beta chain is a study of low-dose radiotherapy and immunotherapy resistance in tumors. Study at large: While receiving nivolumab 240 mg every two weeks, patients also received ipilimumab 1 mg/kg every six weeks, both intravenously.

The CDR3 runs to 13 residues. The V end was cut by 8 bases, the J end by 3 bases, with 13 bases between. Germline V gives CDR1 SQVTM, CDR2 ANQGSEA. Nivolumab, ipilimumab, aspirin, low-dose cyclophosphamide and low-dose radiotherapy were given to donors. Tumors of eligible patients were advanced, solid and lacking tumor-infiltrating lymphocytes. First-strand cDNA used TRAV- and TRBV-specific primers, covering alpha and beta chains. Over 20 PCR cycles, TCRs were amplified from a constant-region primer and V-primer adapter. TCRdb re-analysed the reads in MiXCR, keeping a single row per CDR3 protein. The table shows around 6,200 distinct CDR3 sequences, with under 75% occurring only once.

This clonotype was sampled from a human donor with advanced metastatic prostate, ovarian, gallbladder or colorectal cancer (not recorded which). This table probably holds off-target reads from a library built for another chain. The rearrangement uses TRBV29-1 and TRBJ2-2, with D possibly being TRBD2 (5 bases). DNA of the CDR3: TGCAGCCTTTCTCCGGACTACACCGGGGAGCTGTTTTTT. Translated: CSLSPDYTGELFF.